The rows below give T cell receptor beta chains drawn from one sample of a study of blood T cell repertoires in COVID-19. The method was immunoSEQ multiplex PCR; TCRdb's version includes in-frame clones alone and lacks a portion of them. The sample comprises about 230,000 clones, approximately 87% of which are singletons, and 2% to 3% rests with the top ten. Sequenced material: peripheral blood. All receptors derive from an older woman with active or convalescent COVID-19. Both conserved end residues are part of each CDR3. The D gene is left open where the match is weak. A row's size may be missing; if present it is once, few, many or a size class.

j_call clone_size d_call v_call cdr3_nt cdr3_aa
TRBJ1-5 NA NA TRBV12-2 TGTGCAAGTCGCTTCGGACAGACCTATAGCAATCAGCCCCAGCATTTT CASRFGQTYSNQPQHF
TRBJ1-2 NA TRBD1 TRBV29-1 TGCAGCGCCTCCGGACAGGGTAGCTATGGCTACACCTTC CSASGQGSYGYTF
TRBJ2-1 NA TRBD2 TRBV11-2 TGTGCCAGCAGCTTAACCGGGAGGCTGAGGCAGTTCTTC CASSLTGRLRQFF
TRBJ1-5 NA NA TRBV10-3 TGTGCCATCAGTGAAGCAGTGGAGGGTCAGCCCCAGCATTTT CAISEAVEGQPQHF
TRBJ2-1 NA TRBD2 TRBV2 TGTGCCAGCATACTAGCGGGAGGGGCTATGGAGCAGTTCTTC CASILAGGAMEQFF
TRBJ1-5 NA NA TRBV7-2 TGTGCCAGCAGCTACCTCTGGAGTAGCAATCAGCCCCAGCATTTT CASSYLWSSNQPQHF
TRBJ2-2 NA NA TRBV3-1/TRBV3-2 TGTGCCAGCAGCCAAGATGTGAAGGTGGCGGGGAACACCGGGGAGCTGTTTTTT CASSQDVKVAGNTGELFF
TRBJ2-5 once TRBD1 TRBV28 TGTGCCAGCAGTTTGACAGGGCCCCAAGAGACCCAGTACTTC CASSLTGPQETQYF
TRBJ2-3 NA TRBD2 TRBV5-1 TGCGCCAGCAGCTTAGGACTAGCGGGGGCCACTAGCACAGATACGCAGTATTTT CASSLGLAGATSTDTQYF
TRBJ2-7 NA TRBD1 TRBV19 TGTGCCAGTAGCCCGCGACAGGGGGGGTTCTACGAGCAGTACTTC CASSPRQGGFYEQYF
TRBJ2-2 NA TRBD1 TRBV28 TGTGCCAGCAGTCAGGGGGTGGCCGGGGAGCTGTTTTTT CASSQGVAGELFF
TRBJ2-2 NA NA TRBV29-1 TGCAGCGTTCACGGGGGTTCGGACACCGGGGAGCTGTTTTTT CSVHGGSDTGELFF
TRBJ1-1 NA NA TRBV27 TGTGCCAGCAGCCCCCGGGGGGTGAACACTGAAGCTTTCTTT CASSPRGVNTEAFF
TRBJ1-3 NA NA TRBV9 TGTGCCAGCAGCGCCAGGGCCTTCTCTGGAAACACCATATATTTT CASSARAFSGNTIYF
TRBJ1-1 NA TRBD1 TRBV13 TGTGCCAGCAGCTCAGCGACAGGGAATGGTTTCTTT CASSSATGNGFF
TRBJ2-4 few NA TRBV6-5 TGTGCCAGTGGGGAGGTCGGGGCCAAAAACATTCAGTACTTC CASGEVGAKNIQYF
TRBJ2-5 few NA TRBV19 TGTGCCAGTAGTATAGATGTACAGCCTTGGAAGACCCAGTACTTC CASSIDVQPWKTQYF
TRBJ2-7 NA TRBD1 TRBV6-5 TGTGCCAGCCGGTGGACAGGAACTAGCTCCTACGAGCAGTACTTC CASRWTGTSSYEQYF
TRBJ2-2 NA NA TRBV5-1 TGCGCCAGCAGCTTGGCCCTTCAATCCGGGAACACCGGGGAGCTGTTTTTT CASSLALQSGNTGELFF
TRBJ1-5 NA TRBD1 TRBV28 TGTGCCAGCAGTCCATACAGGGGGGAAGTATGGTCCCAGCATTTT CASSPYRGEVWSQHF
TRBJ2-1 NA NA TRBV28 TGTGCCAGCAGCAAACCCCAACGGTACAATGAGCAGTTCTTC CASSKPQRYNEQFF
TRBJ2-3 NA TRBD2 TRBV5-1 TGCGCCAGCAGTCGGGGACTAGGCACAGATACGCAGTATTTT CASSRGLGTDTQYF
TRBJ1-4 NA NA TRBV5-1 TGCGCCAGCTGCCAGGGGATGGAGAATGAAAAACTGTTTTTT CASCQGMENEKLFF
TRBJ1-1 NA NA TRBV30 TGTGCCTGGAAAGGTGGGGCTTGGGGTGAAGCTTTCTTT CAWKGGAWGEAFF
TRBJ2-3 NA NA TRBV6-5 TGTGCCAGCAAAAGAATGGAGGCAGATACGCAGTATTTT CASKRMEADTQYF
TRBJ2-7 NA NA TRBV4-3 TGCGCCAGCAGCCAAGATATGGGACTCTACGAGCAGTACTTC CASSQDMGLYEQYF
TRBJ2-1 NA TRBD2 TRBV29-1 TGCAGCGTTGACTTCACTAGCGGCTCCTACAATGAGCAGTTCTTC CSVDFTSGSYNEQFF
TRBJ2-4 once NA TRBV23-1 TGCGCCAGCAGTCAATCGCTGTTGAGGGAAGGGATCGGCATTCAGTACTTC CASSQSLLREGIGIQYF
TRBJ1-1 NA NA TRBV3-1/TRBV3-2 TGTGCCAGCAGCCTTAGCAGGGTGGGGGAAGCTTTCTTT CASSLSRVGEAFF
TRBJ1-2 NA NA TRBV4-2 TGTGCCAGCAGCCAAGCTCAATCAGGGTTTATGGCCTATGGCTACACCTTC CASSQAQSGFMAYGYTF
TRBJ2-1 NA NA TRBV11-3 TGTGCCAGCAGCTTAGCGGGAGCCAACAATGAGCAGTTCTTC CASSLAGANNEQFF
TRBJ1-5 NA NA TRBV7-2 TGTGCCAGCACACTCCGGGGCGGGGTTCGAGGTCAGCCCCAGCATTTT CASTLRGGVRGQPQHF
TRBJ2-7 NA TRBD2 TRBV7-9 TGTGCCAGCAGCGCCAGGACTAGCGGGAGTTACGAGCAGTACTTC CASSARTSGSYEQYF
TRBJ1-2 NA TRBD1 TRBV18 TGTGCCAGCTCACCGGGTACAGGGGCCAGTGGCTACACCTTC CASSPGTGASGYTF
TRBJ1-5 NA NA TRBV5-8 TGTGCCAGCAGCCGTGGACTCAATCAGCCCCAGCATTTT CASSRGLNQPQHF
TRBJ1-1 NA NA TRBV19 TGTGCCAGTAGTATTTCAGCGGGCACTGAAGCTTTCTTT CASSISAGTEAFF
TRBJ2-5 NA TRBD2 TRBV18 TGTGCCAGCTCCACGCGGGGGGGGTACCAAGAGACCCAGTACTTC CASSTRGGYQETQYF
TRBJ1-3 NA NA TRBV2 TGTGCCAGCAGTAGACAGAGAAATGACGGAAACACCATATATTTT CASSRQRNDGNTIYF
TRBJ1-5 NA TRBD1 TRBV6-5 TGTGCCAGCAGAACCCAGGGGGTCGGCAATCAGCCCCAGCATTTT CASRTQGVGNQPQHF
TRBJ1-2 NA NA TRBV6-6 TGTGCCAGCAGTTACGGGGGGGGAGAGAGCTACACCTTC CASSYGGGESYTF
TRBJ1-4 once NA TRBV29-1 TGCAGCGTTGAAATAGGTTCAGGGGATGAAAAACTGTTTTTT CSVEIGSGDEKLFF
TRBJ1-3 NA NA TRBV18 TGTGCCAGCTCACCACCGGTTTGGCTAACAGGGGGAAACACCATATATTTT CASSPPVWLTGGNTIYF
TRBJ2-3 NA NA TRBV13 TGTGCCAGCAGCCCCCCCCCGGGAGATACGCAGTATTTT CASSPPPGDTQYF
TRBJ1-2 NA TRBD1 TRBV19 TGTGCCAGTAGTCGGACAGGGAGCGACCATCACTATGGCTACACCTTC CASSRTGSDHHYGYTF
TRBJ1-1 NA NA TRBV2 TGTGCCAGCACCCGGATGGTGGGGCGGACTGAAGCTTTCTTT CASTRMVGRTEAFF
TRBJ2-7 NA NA TRBV6-8 TGTGCCAGCACCGGCCGAACAGTTCCCTACGAGCAGTACTTC CASTGRTVPYEQYF
TRBJ2-5 few NA TRBV9 TGTGCCAGCAGCGTGGCCCTGGGCCATGAGACCCAGTACTTC CASSVALGHETQYF
TRBJ2-7 NA TRBD2 TRBV7-8 TGTGCCAGCAGCCCGAGACCAGCGGGGCTCCCGGCCGAGCAGTACTTC CASSPRPAGLPAEQYF
TRBJ1-4 NA TRBD1 TRBV2 TGTGCCAGCGCGAGGGGGCAGACTAATGAAAAACTGTTTTTT CASARGQTNEKLFF
TRBJ1-5 once NA TRBV27 TGTGCCAGCAGTCCCAAACCCGACAGGCCAGGTCAGCCCCAGCATTTT CASSPKPDRPGQPQHF
TRBJ2-1 NA TRBD2 TRBV6-5 TGTGCCAGCAGTTCCGGACTAGCGGACTCCTACAATGAGCAGTTCTTC CASSSGLADSYNEQFF
TRBJ2-7 NA NA TRBV5-1 TGCGCCAGCAGCTTGGCCAGATTGGGAGACGAGCAGTACTTC CASSLARLGDEQYF
TRBJ2-7 NA NA TRBV6-6 TGTGCCAGCAGGCGACTAGAAGACTACGAGCAGTACTTC CASRRLEDYEQYF
TRBJ1-2 NA TRBD1 TRBV5-5 TGTGCCAGCAGCATCCAGACAGGGGGCCAGTATGGCTACACCTTC CASSIQTGGQYGYTF
TRBJ1-1 few TRBD1 TRBV2 TGTGCCAGCAGCCGACAGGGGCCAGGGAGCACTGAAGCTTTCTTT CASSRQGPGSTEAFF
TRBJ2-1 once TRBD1 TRBV28 TGTGCCACCTCTACGGGACAGGGTTACAATGAGCAGTTCTTC CATSTGQGYNEQFF
TRBJ2-5 NA NA TRBV30 TGTGCCTGGAGGGAGGGCCTCAGACAGTCAGAGACCCAGTACTTC CAWREGLRQSETQYF
TRBJ2-7 many TRBD1 TRBV3-1/TRBV3-2 TGTGCCAGCAGTCGCCGGGACAGATACTACGAGCAGTACTTC CASSRRDRYYEQYF
TRBJ2-7 NA TRBD1 TRBV7-2 TGTGCCAGCAGCTTGAACAGGGGGTGGTACGAGCAGTACTTC CASSLNRGWYEQYF